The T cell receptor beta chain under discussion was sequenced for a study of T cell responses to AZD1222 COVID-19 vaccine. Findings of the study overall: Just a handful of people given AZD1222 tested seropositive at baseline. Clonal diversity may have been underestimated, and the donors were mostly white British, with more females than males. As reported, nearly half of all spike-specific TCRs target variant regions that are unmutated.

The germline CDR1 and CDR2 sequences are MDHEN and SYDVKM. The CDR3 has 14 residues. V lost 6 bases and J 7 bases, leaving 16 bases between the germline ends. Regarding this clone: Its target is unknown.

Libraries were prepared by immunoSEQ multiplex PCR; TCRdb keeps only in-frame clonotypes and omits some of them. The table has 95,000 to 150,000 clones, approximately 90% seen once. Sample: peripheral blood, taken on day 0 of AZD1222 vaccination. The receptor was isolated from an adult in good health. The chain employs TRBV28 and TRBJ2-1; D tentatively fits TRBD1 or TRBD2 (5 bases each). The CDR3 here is CASSLGPLQNEQFF. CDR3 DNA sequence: TGTGCCAGCAGCCTGGGACCGCTTCAGAATGAGCAGTTCTTC.